Following are 15 T cell receptor beta chains from one sample sequenced in a study of shared clonotypes between healthy human individuals. Naive-designated CD8 cells lacked CD45RO, were positively enriched for CCR7, and omitted terminally differentiated effector memory CD45RA+ cells. Here immunoSEQ multiplex PCR was the method, and the copy in TCRdb shows in-frame clones only, minus some. Of under 600,000 clones detected, 95% to 98% appear once; the ten largest clones hold 0.25% to 0.35%. Sequencing input: naive CD8+ T cells sorted from blood. These receptors all stem from a man under 40 in good health.

V usage is TRBV27 and J usage is TRBJ2-7; 11 nucleotides agree with TRBD2. V lost 4 bases, J lost 2 bases, and 13 bases stayed unmatched. This CDR3 comprises 18 residues. CDR1 MNHEY and CDR2 SMNVEV come from the germline V gene (reference sequence). In nucleotides, the CDR3 is TGTGCCAGCAGTTCCTTCAACCTTACTAGCGGGAGTGCCTACGAGCAGTACTTC. This translates into CASSSFNLTSGSAYEQYF.

The J gene is TRBJ2-1, the V gene TRBV29-1; possible D gene TRBD2, 5 bases. This CDR3 comprises 15 residues. Trimming shortened V by 3 bases and J by 3 bases, and 15 bases separated the two germline ends. In germline, CDR1 is SQVTM, CDR2 ANQGSEA. This CDR3 is CSVEARVTLYNEQFF. Here the CDR3 DNA reads TGCAGCGTTGAGGCGAGGGTAACTCTCTACAATGAGCAGTTCTTC.

The chain links TRBV4-1 to TRBJ1-2; the D is unclear. The CDR3 covers 15 residues. V was pared by 1 base and J by 3 bases, with 12 bases between. Germline V gene data show CDR1 as MGHRA and CDR2 as YSYEKL. The DNA for the CDR3 is TGCGCCAGCAGCCAAGGGTCGAGCAGTTACTATGGCTACACCTTC. Amino acids: CASSQGSSSYYGYTF.

The chain links TRBV27 to TRBJ2-7; D not resolved. Germline CDR1 and CDR2: MNHEY and SMNVEV (reference sequence). V shed 2 bases and J shed 3 bases, with 11 bases lying between them. The CDR3 consists of 14 residues. The CDR3 DNA sequence: TGTGCCAGCAGTTTAGCGGCTAGAGGCTACGAGCAGTACTTC. As protein: CASSLAARGYEQYF.

The chain has TRBV25-1 and TRBJ2-7, with 8 bases identical to TRBD2. This CDR3 is built from 13 residues. Germline V gene data show CDR1 as MGHDK and CDR2 as SYGVNS. The ends lost 8 bases at V and 1 base at J; junction bases unmatched: 4. The CDR3 reads CASSGGPSYEQYF. The CDR3, as DNA: TGTGCCAGCTCGGGAGGGCCGTCCTACGAGCAGTACTTC.

This clone was detected once. The chain links TRBV10-1 to TRBJ2-3, with TRBD2 identical over 9 bases. Germline trimming cut 1 base from V and 5 bases from J; bases unmatched to any gene: 7. This CDR3 is 16 amino acids long. Germline loops: CDR1 WNHNN, CDR2 SYGVQD (reference sequence). The chain's CDR3 is CASSEWREGDLDTQYF. The DNA for the CDR3 is TGCGCCAGCAGTGAGTGGCGGGAGGGAGATTTAGATACGCAGTATTTT.

The chain uses TRBV27 and TRBJ1-2; 7 bases are shared with TRBD1. J gave up 5 bases and V 6 bases, and 12 bases lay outside the gene matches. CDR3 size: 15 residues. Germline assignment: CDR1 MNHEY and CDR2 SMNVEV (reference sequence). The CDR3 DNA follows: TGTGCCAGCAGCAATCCGGGACAGTTGAAATATGGCTACACCTTC. Encoded protein: CASSNPGQLKYGYTF.

The chain uses TRBV7-6 and TRBJ2-3; D remains unclear. This CDR3 comprises 14 residues. Germline CDR1 SGHVS, CDR2 FNYEAQ. V lost 5 bases and J 0 bases, leaving 9 bases between the germline ends. Here the CDR3 DNA reads TGTGCCAGCAGCCCCCTAACAAGCACAGATACGCAGTATTTT. Its translation is CASSPLTSTDTQYF.

This sequence joins TRBV7-9 and TRBJ2-1, with 13 bases fitting TRBD2. Trimming at V came to 1 base and at J to 0 bases, leaving 6 bases not matched to a gene. From germline, CDR1 is SEHNR and CDR2 FQNEAQ (reference sequence). CDR3 length: 19 residues. As DNA, the CDR3 is TGTGCCAGCAGCTTAGAGGGACTAGCGGGACCATACTCCTACAATGAGCAGTTCTTC. Its translation is CASSLEGLAGPYSYNEQFF.

The chain uses TRBV5-3 and TRBJ2-6; no firm D call. Being an ORF, TRBV5-3 has a function that is uncertain. Trimming stripped 1 base from V and 2 bases from J, with 4 bases between. The CDR3 covers 14 residues. The CDR3 coding sequence is TGTGCCAGAAGCTTGTATGCTGGGGCCAACGTCCTGACTTTC. Amino acid sequence: CARSLYAGANVLTF.

This chain uses TRBV4-3 with TRBJ2-3; no reliable D call. Germline assignment: CDR1 LGHNA and CDR2 YSLEER. The CDR3 loop spans 16 amino acids. Trimming took 0 bases from V and 5 from J, leaving 15 bases between them. CDR3 coding DNA: TGCGCCAGCAGCCAAGATTACGGTTCTCTCAGAGATACGCAGTATTTT. It specifies CASSQDYGSLRDTQYF.

The J gene is TRBJ2-7, the V gene TRBV7-9; no firm D call. V was shortened by 6 bases and J by 3 bases, with 6 bases between the two germline ends. Germline CDR1 SEHNR, CDR2 FQNEAQ (reference sequence). The CDR3 covers 11 residues. The CDR3 loop reads CASRVGYEQYF. The CDR3 nucleotides read TGTGCCAGCAGGGTAGGCTACGAGCAGTACTTC.

This chain uses TRBV5-4 with TRBJ2-7, with TRBD2 identical over 7 bases. J was trimmed by 5 bases and V by 7 bases; bases with no gene match: 9. The CDR3 loop spans 13 amino acids. Germline values: CDR1 SGHNT, CDR2 YYREEE (reference sequence). CDR3 coding DNA: TGTGCCAGCCGGGGAGGGACTTCTAACGAGCAGTACTTC. Protein sequence: CASRGGTSNEQYF.

This chain links TRBV7-9 with TRBJ2-5; possible D gene TRBD2, 7 bases. Germline loops: CDR1 SEHNR, CDR2 FQNEAQ (reference sequence). The CDR3 runs 16 residues. Trimming cost V 8 bases and J 2 bases, with 21 bases left between them. The CDR3 DNA sequence: TGTGCCAGCGGCCTCCCGGTGAGGGGGGGACAAGAGACCCAGTACTTC. It is translated as CASGLPVRGGQETQYF.

J is TRBJ2-1 and V is TRBV6-1; the match to TRBD1 covers 7 bases. The CDR3 is made up of 14 amino acids. Germline V gene data show CDR1 as MNHNS and CDR2 as SASEGT. V was clipped by 2 bases and J by 7 bases; unmatched bases: 5. In DNA, the CDR3 is TGTGCCAGCAGTGAAACCACAGGGGAAAATGAGCAGTTCTTC. Its protein is CASSETTGENEQFF.